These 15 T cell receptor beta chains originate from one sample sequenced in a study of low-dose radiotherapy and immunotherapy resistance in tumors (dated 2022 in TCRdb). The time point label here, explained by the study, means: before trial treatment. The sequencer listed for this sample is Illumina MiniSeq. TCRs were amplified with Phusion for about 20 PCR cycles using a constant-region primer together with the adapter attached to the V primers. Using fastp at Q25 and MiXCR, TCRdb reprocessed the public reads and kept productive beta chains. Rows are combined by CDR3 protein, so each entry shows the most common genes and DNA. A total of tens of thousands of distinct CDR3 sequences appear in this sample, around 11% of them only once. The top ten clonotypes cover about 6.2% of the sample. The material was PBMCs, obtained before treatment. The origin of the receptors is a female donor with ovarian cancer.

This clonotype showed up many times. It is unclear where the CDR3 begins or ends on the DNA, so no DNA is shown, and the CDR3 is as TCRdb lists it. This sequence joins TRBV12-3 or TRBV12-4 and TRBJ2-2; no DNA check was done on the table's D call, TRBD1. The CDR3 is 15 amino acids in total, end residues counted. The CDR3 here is CASRGGVRTPGSCFF.

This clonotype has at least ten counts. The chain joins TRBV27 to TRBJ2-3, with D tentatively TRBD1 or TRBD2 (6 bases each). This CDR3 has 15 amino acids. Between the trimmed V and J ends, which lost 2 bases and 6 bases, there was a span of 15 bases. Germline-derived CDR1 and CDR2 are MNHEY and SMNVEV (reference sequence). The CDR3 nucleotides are TGTGCCAGCAGTTTAAGGGGGGACCGGTCGGATACGCAGTATTTT. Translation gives CASSLRGDRSDTQYF.

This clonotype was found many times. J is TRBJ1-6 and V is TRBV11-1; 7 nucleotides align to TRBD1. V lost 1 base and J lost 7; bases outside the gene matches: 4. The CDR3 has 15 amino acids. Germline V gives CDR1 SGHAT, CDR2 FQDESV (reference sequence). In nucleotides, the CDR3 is TGTGCCAGCAGCTTAGTCGGGACAGCAAATTCACCCCTCCACTTT. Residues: CASSLVGTANSPLHF. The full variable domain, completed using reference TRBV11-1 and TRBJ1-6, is EAEVAQSPRYKITEKSQAVAFWCDPISGHATLYWYRQILGQGPELLVQFQDESVVDDSQLPKDRFSAERLKGVDSTLKIQPAELGDSAMYLCASSLVGTANSPLHFGNGTRLTVT.

CDR3 sequence (DNA): TGTGCCAGCAGCTTGGAGGGACTAGCCAAAAACATTCAGTACTTC. It codes for CASSLEGLAKNIQYF. The V and J genes are TRBV12-3 or TRBV12-4 and TRBJ2-4, with a tentative D call TRBD2 (6 bases). V was pared by 6 bases and J by 0 bases, with 12 bases between. The CDR3 has 15 amino acids.

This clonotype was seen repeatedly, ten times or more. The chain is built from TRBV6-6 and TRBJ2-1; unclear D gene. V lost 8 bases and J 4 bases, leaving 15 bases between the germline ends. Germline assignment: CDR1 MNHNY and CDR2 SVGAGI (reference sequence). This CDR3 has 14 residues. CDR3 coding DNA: TGTGCCAGCGTCTATTCGCAGGTGTACAATGAGCAGTTCTTC. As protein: CASVYSQVYNEQFF.

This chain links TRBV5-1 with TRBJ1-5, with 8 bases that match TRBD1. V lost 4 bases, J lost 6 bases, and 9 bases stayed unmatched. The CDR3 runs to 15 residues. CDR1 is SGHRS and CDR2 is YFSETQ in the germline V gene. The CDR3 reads CASSPGGIGGQPQHF. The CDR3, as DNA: TGCGCCAGCAGCCCAGGGGGCATCGGTGGTCAGCCCCAGCATTTT.

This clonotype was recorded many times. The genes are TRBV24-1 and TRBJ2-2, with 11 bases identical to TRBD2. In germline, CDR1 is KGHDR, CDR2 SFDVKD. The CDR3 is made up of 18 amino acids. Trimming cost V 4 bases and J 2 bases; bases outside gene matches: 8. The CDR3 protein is CATSEGTSGRSNTGELFF. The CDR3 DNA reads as TGTGCCACCAGTGAGGGGACTAGCGGCAGATCCAACACCGGGGAGCTGTTTTTT.

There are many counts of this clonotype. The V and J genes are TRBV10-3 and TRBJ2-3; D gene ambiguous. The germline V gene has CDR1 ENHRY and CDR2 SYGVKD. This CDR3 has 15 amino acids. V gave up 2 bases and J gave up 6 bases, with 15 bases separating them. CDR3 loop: CAISEMDRQVDTQYF. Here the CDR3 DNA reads TGTGCCATCAGTGAGATGGACCGGCAAGTTGATACGCAGTATTTT.

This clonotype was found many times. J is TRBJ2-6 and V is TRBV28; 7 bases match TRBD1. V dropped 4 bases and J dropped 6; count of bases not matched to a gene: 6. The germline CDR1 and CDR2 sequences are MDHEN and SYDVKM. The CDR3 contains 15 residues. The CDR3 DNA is TGTGCCAGCAGTTCGCCCCAGGGGGTGGCCAACGTCCTGACTTTC. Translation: CASSSPQGVANVLTF.

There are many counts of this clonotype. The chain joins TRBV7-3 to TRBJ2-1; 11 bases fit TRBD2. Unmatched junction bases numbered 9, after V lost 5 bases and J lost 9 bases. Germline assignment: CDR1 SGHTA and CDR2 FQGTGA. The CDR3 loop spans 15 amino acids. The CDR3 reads CASSPTTSGIGEQFF. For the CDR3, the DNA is TGTGCCAGCAGCCCGACGACTAGCGGGATAGGTGAGCAGTTCTTC.

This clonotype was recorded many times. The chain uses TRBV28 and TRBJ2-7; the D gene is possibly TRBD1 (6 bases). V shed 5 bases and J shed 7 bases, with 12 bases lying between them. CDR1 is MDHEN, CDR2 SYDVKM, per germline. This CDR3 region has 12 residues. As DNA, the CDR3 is TGTGCCAGCAGTGTCGGGACATATGAGCAGTACTTC. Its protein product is CASSVGTYEQYF.

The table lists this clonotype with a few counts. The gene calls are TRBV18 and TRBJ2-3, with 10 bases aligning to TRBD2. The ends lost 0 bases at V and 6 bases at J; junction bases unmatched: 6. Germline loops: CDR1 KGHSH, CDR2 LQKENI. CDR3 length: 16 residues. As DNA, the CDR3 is TGTGCCAGCTCACCACCCCCCCAGCGGGAGGGGGATACGCAGTATTTT. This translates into CASSPPPQREGDTQYF.

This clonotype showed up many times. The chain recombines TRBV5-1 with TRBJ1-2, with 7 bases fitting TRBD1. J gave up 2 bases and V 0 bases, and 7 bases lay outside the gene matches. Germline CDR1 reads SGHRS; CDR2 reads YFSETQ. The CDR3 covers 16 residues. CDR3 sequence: CASSLDAEQGNYGYTF. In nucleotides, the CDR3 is TGCGCCAGCAGCTTGGACGCAGAACAGGGGAACTATGGCTACACCTTC.

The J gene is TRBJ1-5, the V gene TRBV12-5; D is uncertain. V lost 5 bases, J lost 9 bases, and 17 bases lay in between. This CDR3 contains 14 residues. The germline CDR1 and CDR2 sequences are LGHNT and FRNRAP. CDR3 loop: CASGPQGIQPPQHF. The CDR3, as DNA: TGTGCTAGTGGTCCCCAAGGGATACAGCCGCCCCAGCATTTT. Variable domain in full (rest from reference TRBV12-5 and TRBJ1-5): DARVTQTPRHKVTEMGQEVTMRCQPILGHNTVFWYRQTMMQGLELLAYFRNRAPLDDSGMPKDRFSAEMPDATLATLKIQPSEPRDSAVYFCASGPQGIQPPQHFGDGTRLSIL.

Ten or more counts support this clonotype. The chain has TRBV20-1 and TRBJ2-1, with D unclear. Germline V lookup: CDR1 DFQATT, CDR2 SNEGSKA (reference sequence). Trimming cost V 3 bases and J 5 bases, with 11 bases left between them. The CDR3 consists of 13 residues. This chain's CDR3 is CSARKGPDNEQFF. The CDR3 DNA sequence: TGCAGTGCTAGGAAAGGGCCGGACAATGAGCAGTTCTTC.